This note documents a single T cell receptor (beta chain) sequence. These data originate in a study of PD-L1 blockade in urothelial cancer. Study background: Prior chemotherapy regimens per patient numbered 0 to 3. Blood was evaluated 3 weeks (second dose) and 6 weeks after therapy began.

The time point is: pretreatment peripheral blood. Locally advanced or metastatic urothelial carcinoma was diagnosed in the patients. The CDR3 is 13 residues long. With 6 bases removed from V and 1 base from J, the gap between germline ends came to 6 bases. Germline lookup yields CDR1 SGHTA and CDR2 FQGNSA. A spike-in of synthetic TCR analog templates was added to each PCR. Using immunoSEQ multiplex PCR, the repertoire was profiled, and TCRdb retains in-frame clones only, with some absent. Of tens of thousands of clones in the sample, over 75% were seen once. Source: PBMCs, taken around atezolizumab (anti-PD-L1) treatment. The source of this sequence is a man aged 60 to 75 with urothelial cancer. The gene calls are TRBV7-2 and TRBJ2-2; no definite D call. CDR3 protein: CASRSGNTGELFF. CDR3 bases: TGTGCCAGCAGATCAGGGAACACCGGGGAGCTGTTTTTT.